This T cell receptor (beta chain) stems from a study of blood T cells in healthy people across ages. Germline CDR1 and CDR2: SGHDN and FVKESK. V lost 2 bases to trimming and J lost 2 bases, with 10 bases between them. This CDR3 is built from 14 residues. Overall study results and limits: Diversity figures derived from one million T cells were judged to underestimate the true value.

Remarks on this clonotype: Its target is unknown.

Together with a sample-barcoded 5' primer, a J-beta primer mix was included in a second PCR lasting roughly 6 to 12 cycles. MiXCR, run by TCRdb on the 5' RACE reads, gives a single entry per CDR3 protein. The sample consists of 650,000 to 950,000 distinct CDR3 sequences, under 45% of them appearing once. The J gene is TRBJ2-7, the V gene TRBV14, with unresolved D. The sequenced sample was blood. The receptor comes from a man between 60 and 75 years old in good health. The CDR3 DNA reads as TGTGCCAGCAGCCAAAAATGGGGTCCCTACGAGCAGTACTTC. Translation gives CASSQKWGPYEQYF.